This T cell receptor beta chain derives from a study of long-term antiretroviral therapy in people with HIV. Overall study results and limits: An increase in diversity followed ART, yet levels stayed below transplant donor controls. HIV repertoires had narrower CDR3 length ranges than controls.

Without exception, participants with HIV were treated in the United States. For this clone: What it binds is unknown.

V lost 4 bases, J lost 0 bases, and 10 bases lay in between. This CDR3 region has 14 residues. Germline CDR1 reads SGHKS; CDR2 reads YYEKEE (reference sequence). Survey level was the resolution at which the v3.0 immunoSEQ assay ran. Samples were sequenced targeting roughly 35,000-55,000 T-cell genomes each. Repertoires were generated with immunoSEQ multiplex PCR, while TCRdb's copy carries only in-frame clones and drops some. The sample consists of about 25,000 clones, about four fifths of them appearing once. V is TRBV5-5 and J is TRBJ1-1; maybe TRBD1 (6 bases). The material sequenced was unsorted PBMCs, taken 3 years after starting antiretroviral therapy. The clonotype was recovered from a man aged 18-30 years with HIV. The DNA of the CDR3 is TGTGCCAGCAGCCAACAGGGATTGAACACTGAAGCTTTCTTT. Protein sequence: CASSQQGLNTEAFF. Filled out from reference TRBV5-5 and TRBJ1-1, the complete variable domain reads DAGVTQSPTHLIKTRGQQVTLRCSPISGHKSVSWYQQVLGQGPQFIFQYYEKEERGRGNFPDRFSARQFPNYSSELNVNALLLGDSALYLCASSQQGLNTEAFFGQGTRLTVV.